A selection of T cell receptor beta chains follows, all from one sample in a study of blood T cell repertoires in COVID-19. Repertoires were generated with immunoSEQ multiplex PCR, while TCRdb's copy carries only in-frame clones and drops some. The sample records some 230,000 clones, 82% being singletons. Specimen: PBMCs or T cells enriched from blood (not recorded which). These receptor sequences come from a man aged 35 to 55 who had recovered from COVID-19. CDR3s include the opening cysteine and the closing phenylalanine or tryptophan. A D gene is named only where the DNA matches it firmly. Rows give clone size only sometimes, using once, few, many, or a class for an expanded clone.

J gene,D gene,clone size,V gene,CDR3 protein,CDR3 DNA
TRBJ2-5,TRBD2,-,TRBV27,CASSLLSGGQETQYF,TGTGCCAGCAGTTTACTGAGCGGGGGACAAGAGACCCAGTACTTC
TRBJ2-2,TRBD1,-,TRBV28,CASRTGVGELFF,TGTGCCAGCAGGACAGGGGTCGGGGAGCTGTTTTTT
TRBJ2-7,TRBD1,-,TRBV15,CATSGRQGAYEQYF,TGTGCCACCAGCGGTAGACAGGGGGCCTACGAGCAGTACTTC
TRBJ1-1,-,few,TRBV5-1,CASRVRIMNTEAFF,TGCGCCAGCAGGGTGCGGATAATGAACACTGAAGCTTTCTTT
TRBJ1-5,TRBD1,-,TRBV19,CASSAGQGNQPQHF,TGTGCCAGTAGCGCGGGACAGGGGAATCAGCCCCAGCATTTT
TRBJ2-1,-,-,TRBV13,CASSPTDWDNEQFF,TGTGCCAGCAGCCCAACCGACTGGGACAATGAGCAGTTCTTC
TRBJ1-4,-,-,TRBV6-5,CASSYSPSPGEKLFF,TGTGCCAGCAGTTACAGTCCGAGTCCCGGGGAAAAACTGTTTTTT
TRBJ2-2,TRBD1,-,TRBV7-2,CASSLRGQLELFF,TGTGCCAGCAGTCTTAGGGGGCAGCTGGAGCTGTTTTTT
TRBJ1-2,-,-,TRBV11-2,CASRYGGAAYTF,TGTGCCAGCAGGTACGGCGGCGCGGCCTACACCTTC
TRBJ1-5,-,-,TRBV6-5,CASRETADYQPQHF,TGTGCCAGCAGGGAGACGGCTGACTATCAGCCCCAGCATTTT
TRBJ2-2,TRBD1,-,TRBV6-4,CASSTGTGNTGELFF,TGTGCCAGCAGTACCGGGACAGGGAACACCGGGGAGCTGTTTTTT
TRBJ2-7,TRBD2,-,TRBV7-2,CASSLSRLAASYEQYF,TGTGCCAGCAGCTTATCCCGACTAGCGGCCTCCTACGAGCAGTACTTC
TRBJ1-5,-,-,TRBV2,CAIGGGRPQHF,TGTGCTATTGGGGGGGGGCGGCCCCAGCATTTT
TRBJ2-5,-,-,TRBV19,CATQGWREETQYF,TGTGCGACGCAGGGGTGGCGGGAAGAGACCCAGTACTTC
TRBJ1-5,TRBD1,-,TRBV19,CASSIGDRGGYQPQHF,TGTGCCAGTAGTATAGGCGACAGGGGGGGGTATCAGCCCCAGCATTTT
TRBJ2-3,TRBD2,once,TRBV2,CASRRSSGSSTDTQYF,TGTGCCAGCAGACGTTCTAGCGGCTCTAGCACAGATACGCAGTATTTT
TRBJ1-5,-,-,TRBV30,CAWSPPGEARVPPQHF,TGTGCCTGGAGCCCTCCAGGTGAGGCGAGGGTGCCGCCCCAGCATTTT
TRBJ2-6,TRBD1,-,TRBV4-2,CASSRSQGDSGANVLTF,TGTGCCAGCAGCCGGTCCCAGGGGGACTCTGGGGCCAACGTCCTGACTTTC
TRBJ2-3,TRBD1,-,TRBV27,CASSLMGPGGIDTQYF,TGTGCCAGCAGTTTAATGGGGCCAGGGGGCATAGATACGCAGTATTTT
TRBJ1-1,-,-,TRBV29-1,CSVGAGNTEAFF,TGCAGCGTAGGAGCGGGGAACACTGAAGCTTTCTTT
TRBJ2-7,TRBD1,-,TRBV5-1,CAISGTGGYEQYF,TGCGCCATCTCAGGGACAGGGGGCTACGAGCAGTACTTC
TRBJ2-2,-,-,TRBV28,CASTLTGELFF,TGTGCCAGCACCCTCACAGGGGAGCTGTTTTTT
TRBJ2-2,TRBD2,-,TRBV4-2,CASSRTGLLGSGELFF,TGTGCCAGCAGCCGGACGGGACTACTCGGGTCCGGGGAGCTGTTTTTT
TRBJ2-7,-,-,TRBV27,CASSLNRDITYEQYF,TGTGCCAGCAGTCTTAACCGGGACATCACCTACGAGCAGTACTTC
TRBJ1-6,TRBD1,-,TRBV5-8,CASSPLFGTGGNSPLHF,TGTGCCAGCAGCCCACTTTTCGGGACAGGGGGTAATTCACCCCTCCACTTT
TRBJ2-5,-,-,TRBV5-6,CASSLMSGSETQYF,TGTGCCAGCAGCTTGATGTCAGGTTCAGAGACCCAGTACTTC
TRBJ2-5,TRBD2,few,TRBV6-1,CASSEVGLAGVKETQYF,TGTGCCAGCAGTGAGGTCGGACTAGCGGGCGTGAAAGAGACCCAGTACTTC
TRBJ2-1,TRBD2,-,TRBV15,CATSRAVGLGNNEQFF,TGTGCCACCAGCAGAGCAGTGGGACTAGGAAACAATGAGCAGTTCTTC
TRBJ1-2,-,-,TRBV2,CASSLPGYGYTF,TGTGCCAGCAGTCTACCCGGGTATGGCTACACCTTC
TRBJ2-3,-,-,TRBV7-3,CASSLVSDTQYF,TGTGCCAGCAGCTTAGTATCAGATACGCAGTATTTT
TRBJ2-2,TRBD2,-,TRBV5-6,CASSRTSPGELFF,TGTGCCAGCAGCCGGACTAGTCCCGGGGAGCTGTTTTTT
TRBJ2-3,TRBD2,-,TRBV6-6,CATLTSGRADTQYF,TGTGCCACCCTGACTAGCGGGAGGGCAGATACGCAGTATTTT
TRBJ2-1,-,-,TRBV27,CASSLNRETEQFF,TGTGCCAGCAGTTTAAATCGGGAGACTGAGCAGTTCTTC
TRBJ1-5,TRBD1,-,TRBV7-9,CASSLGTGDFSNQPQHF,TGTGCCAGCAGCTTAGGGACAGGGGACTTTAGCAATCAGCCCCAGCATTTT
TRBJ1-3,TRBD1,-,TRBV19,CASGVTGIVSGNTIYF,TGTGCCAGTGGGGTGACAGGGATTGTCTCTGGAAACACCATATATTTT
TRBJ2-7,TRBD1,-,TRBV5-5,CASSLSGTGAYEQYF,TGTGCCAGCAGCTTGTCAGGGACAGGGGCCTACGAGCAGTACTTC
TRBJ1-5,TRBD1,-,TRBV7-2,CASSLRTGEDQPQHF,TGTGCCAGCAGCCTCAGGACAGGGGAGGATCAGCCCCAGCATTTT
TRBJ1-5,-,-,TRBV30,CAWGGDQPQHF,TGTGCCTGGGGTGGAGATCAGCCCCAGCATTTT
TRBJ1-2,-,-,TRBV30,CAWSVGDRNGYTF,TGTGCCTGGAGTGTAGGGGATCGGAATGGCTACACCTTC
TRBJ1-5,-,-,TRBV7-2,CASSSSNRNQPQHF,TGTGCCAGCAGCTCCAGTAACCGTAATCAGCCCCAGCATTTT
TRBJ2-7,TRBD2,-,TRBV27,CASIRIAGGDEQYF,TGTGCCAGCATACGGATAGCGGGAGGCGACGAGCAGTACTTC
TRBJ1-2,-,-,TRBV7-8,CASSLALGREDGYTF,TGTGCCAGCAGCTTAGCCTTGGGGAGGGAAGATGGCTACACCTTC
TRBJ2-1,-,-,TRBV9,CASSVDSFSSYNEQFF,TGTGCCAGCAGCGTAGACTCTTTTAGCTCCTACAATGAGCAGTTCTTC
TRBJ2-5,-,-,TRBV5-1,CASRSGRKVIETQYF,TGCGCCAGCAGATCCGGGAGAAAGGTTATCGAGACCCAGTACTTC
TRBJ1-5,-,few,TRBV28,CASSPPGNQPQHF,TGTGCCAGCAGTCCACCGGGGAATCAGCCCCAGCATTTT
TRBJ1-1,-,-,TRBV29-1,CSVDEGRTEAFF,TGCAGCGTTGACGAGGGTCGGACTGAAGCTTTCTTT
TRBJ1-1,-,-,TRBV7-9,CASSSQGDAEAFF,TGTGCCAGCAGCTCGCAGGGTGACGCTGAAGCTTTCTTT
TRBJ2-6,-,-,TRBV7-2,CASSLAPAGANVLTF,TGTGCCAGCAGCTTAGCCCCAGCTGGGGCCAACGTCCTGACTTTC
TRBJ1-4,TRBD1,-,TRBV19,CASSSDRATNEKLFF,TGTGCCAGTAGTTCGGACAGGGCAACTAATGAAAAACTGTTTTTT
TRBJ1-4,-,-,TRBV12-3/TRBV12-4,CASSPRAREKLFF,TGTGCCAGCAGTCCCAGGGCCAGGGAAAAACTGTTTTTT
TRBJ2-7,TRBD2,few,TRBV4-1,CASSQDSPLAGGRGEQYF,TGCGCCAGCAGCCAAGACTCGCCTCTAGCGGGAGGCCGGGGCGAGCAGTACTTC
TRBJ1-2,-,-,TRBV4-1,CASSQDITVPGYTF,TGCGCCAGCAGCCAAGATATAACGGTCCCGGGCTACACCTTC
TRBJ1-6,-,-,TRBV27,CASSLLNSPLHF,TGTGCCAGCAGTTTACTTAATTCACCCCTCCACTTT
TRBJ2-2,TRBD1,few,TRBV2,CASRNRGNTGELFF,TGTGCCAGCAGGAACAGGGGGAACACCGGGGAGCTGTTTTTT
TRBJ2-7,TRBD1,once,TRBV28,CASRPGQLPYEQYF,TGTGCCAGCAGGCCGGGACAGCTCCCCTACGAGCAGTACTTC